These T cell receptor beta chains were read from a single sample in a study of OX40 agonist ivuxolimab in advanced cancers. Using immunoSEQ multiplex PCR, the repertoire was profiled, and TCRdb retains in-frame clones only, with some absent. The table shows under 85,000 clones, with more than 70% occurring only once. The input for sequencing was CD4+ or CD8+ T cells sorted from blood, taken in a trial of the OX40 agonist ivuxolimab. These receptors were collected from an adult with an advanced solid tumor such as melanoma, head and neck, liver or kidney cancer. Each CDR3 is given with its conserved first and last residue. D genes are given only for firm matches. Part of the rows lack a size; the others show once, few, many or a class for expanded clones.

TRBJ2-5	.	TRBV4-2	.	TGTGCCAGCAGCCAAGTAACTAGCTGGGGAGAGACCCAGTACTTC	CASSQVTSWGETQYF
TRBJ2-5	TRBD2	TRBV5-1	.	TGCGCCAGCAGCCGTGCGACTAGCGGGGATCGGGGGGAGACCCAGTACTTC	CASSRATSGDRGETQYF
TRBJ1-1	.	TRBV14	.	TGTGCCAGCAGTTACTCGGTGAACACTGAAGCTTTCTTT	CASSYSVNTEAFF
TRBJ1-3	.	TRBV6-5	.	TGTGCCAGCAGTTACGGGAGGGGAGGAAGTGGAAACACCATATATTTT	CASSYGRGGSGNTIYF
TRBJ1-6	.	TRBV30	.	TGTGCCTGGAGTTTGACTGGCTCGGGATCACCCCTCCACTTT	CAWSLTGSGSPLHF
TRBJ2-3	.	TRBV4-1	.	TGCGCCAGCAGGTCCTCCTTAGCGGCTAGCACAGATACGCAGTATTTT	CASRSSLAASTDTQYF
TRBJ2-6	.	TRBV4-1	.	TGCGCCAGCAGCCTGGAAGGCGCTGGGGCCAACGTCCTGACTTTC	CASSLEGAGANVLTF
TRBJ1-1	.	TRBV27	.	TGTGCCAGCAGTCTGAGCATCGGGAACACTGAAGCTTTCTTT	CASSLSIGNTEAFF
TRBJ1-4	.	TRBV25-1	.	TGTGCCAGTCAGATCTTTGGGGGTGAAAAACTGTTTTTT	CASQIFGGEKLFF
TRBJ1-2	TRBD1	TRBV19	.	TGTGCCAGTAGTCCAAGTCGACAGGGCGGGATCTATGGCTACACCTTC	CASSPSRQGGIYGYTF
TRBJ1-2	.	TRBV30	.	TGTGCCTGGAGTGTAGGCCAGGGAATATGTGGCTACACCTTC	CAWSVGQGICGYTF
TRBJ2-7	.	TRBV2	once	TGTGCCAGCAGTGTGGGATACGAGCAGTACTTC	CASSVGYEQYF
TRBJ2-3	TRBD2	TRBV5-4	.	TGTGCCAGCAGCTCAAGTAGCGGGGAAGATACGCAGTATTTT	CASSSSSGEDTQYF
TRBJ2-3	TRBD2	TRBV9	.	TGTGCCAGCAGCCCCCGGGTGGGGGGGGATACGCAGTATTTT	CASSPRVGGDTQYF
TRBJ2-1	.	TRBV7-2	.	TGTGCCAGCAGCTTAGGCCTCCGGACAGCCTACAATGAGCAGTTCTTC	CASSLGLRTAYNEQFF
TRBJ1-6	.	TRBV7-8	.	TGTGCCAGCAGCCACGGGACAAATTACAATTCACCCCTCCACTTT	CASSHGTNYNSPLHF
TRBJ2-2	TRBD1	TRBV9	.	TGTGCCAGCAGCCCTCGACAGGGGACGACTGGGGAGCTGTTTTTT	CASSPRQGTTGELFF
TRBJ1-2	.	TRBV28	.	TGTGCCAGCGTGGGGGGAACAGGGTCGGGAGGTGGCTACACCTTC	CASVGGTGSGGGYTF
TRBJ1-1	.	TRBV10-3	.	TGTGCCATCAGTGGACGCCAGTCCGACACTGAAGCTTTCTTT	CAISGRQSDTEAFF
TRBJ2-2	.	TRBV7-7	.	TGTGCTAGCAGCTTAGCTCAGAACACCGGGGAGCTGTTTTTT	CASSLAQNTGELFF
TRBJ1-1	.	TRBV19	.	TGTGCCTCCCGTGGGGGGGCCGGGAACACTGAAGCTTTCTTT	CASRGGAGNTEAFF
TRBJ2-1	TRBD2	TRBV7-2	.	TGTGCCAGCAAAACCCATAGCGGGGGCCCCGCGAATGAGCAGTTCTTC	CASKTHSGGPANEQFF
TRBJ2-3	.	TRBV7-9	.	TGTGCCAGCAGCCCGAGGGGGGGGCCTGGCACAGATACGCAGTATTTT	CASSPRGGPGTDTQYF
TRBJ1-2	TRBD1	TRBV28	.	TGTGCCAGCAGTTTAATTGACAGGGAAAATGGCTACACCTTC	CASSLIDRENGYTF
TRBJ2-7	TRBD2	TRBV7-9	.	TGTGCCAGCAGCACCCGCGGGGGACCCTCCTACGAGCAGTACTTC	CASSTRGGPSYEQYF
TRBJ1-3	.	TRBV6-5	once	TGTGCCAGCAGTTACGACAGGTCTGGAAACACCATATATTTT	CASSYDRSGNTIYF
TRBJ1-2	.	TRBV30	.	TGTGCCTGGAGTGTCGGAGCGAAGGGCTACACCTTC	CAWSVGAKGYTF
TRBJ1-3	.	TRBV28	.	TGTGCCAGCAGTTTGGTTCGGGGGAACTCTGGAAACACCATATATTTT	CASSLVRGNSGNTIYF
TRBJ2-2	.	TRBV15	.	TGTGCCACCAGCAGAGAAGCGGGGAACACCGGGGAGCTGTTTTTT	CATSREAGNTGELFF
TRBJ1-1	.	TRBV7-2	.	TGTGCCAGCAGCCCCGGGGGGAACACTGAAGCTTTCTTT	CASSPGGNTEAFF
TRBJ1-1	.	TRBV7-9	.	TGTGCCAGCAGCGCAACGTATGGCGCTGAAGCTTTCTTT	CASSATYGAEAFF
TRBJ2-2	.	TRBV12-5	.	TGTGCTAGTGGTTTGGATCTCAGTGTACTGTTTTTT	CASGLDLSVLFF
TRBJ1-2	TRBD1	TRBV5-1	.	TGCGCCAGCAGGCCCGGGACAGGGGATAATGGCTACACCTTC	CASRPGTGDNGYTF
TRBJ2-7	TRBD1	TRBV5-1	once	TGCGCCAGCAGCTGGGACAGGGGGCCCTACGAGCAGTACTTC	CASSWDRGPYEQYF
TRBJ2-3	TRBD2	TRBV10-3	.	TGTGCCATCAGGGGGACTAGCGGGTCAGATACGCAGTATTTT	CAIRGTSGSDTQYF
TRBJ2-4	.	TRBV7-9	.	TGTGCCAGCAGCTCCCGGACCAACCAAAACATTCAGTACTTC	CASSSRTNQNIQYF
TRBJ2-6	.	TRBV5-1	few	TGCGCCAGCAGCCCTACGTCACTCAGCTCTGGGGCCAACGTCCTGACTTTC	CASSPTSLSSGANVLTF
TRBJ2-1	TRBD2	TRBV15	once	TGTGCCACCAGCACCTGGACTAGTTTACAATTCTTC	CATSTWTSLQFF
TRBJ1-6	TRBD1	TRBV9	.	TGTGCCAGCAGCGGACGGACAGGAACTAATTCACCCCTCCACTTT	CASSGRTGTNSPLHF
TRBJ2-1	.	TRBV5-4	.	TGTGCCAGCAGCCAAAGACAGCTTAACAATGAGCAGTTCTTC	CASSQRQLNNEQFF
TRBJ2-7	.	TRBV28	few	TGTGCCAGCAGTTCCCTCCCCTCCCCCTCCTCAGGCGAGCAGTACTTC	CASSSLPSPSSGEQYF
TRBJ1-2	.	TRBV2	.	TGTGCCAGCACCCTCGGCGGGATAGGCTACACCTTC	CASTLGGIGYTF
TRBJ2-3	TRBD2	TRBV5-8	.	TGTGCCAGCAGCTTAAGGCTAGCGGGGACAGATACGCAGTATTTT	CASSLRLAGTDTQYF
TRBJ2-3	.	TRBV10-1	.	TGCGCCAGCAGTGAGGGAAGCACAGATACGCAGTATTTT	CASSEGSTDTQYF